The rows below give T cell receptor beta chains drawn from one sample of a study of blood T cell repertoires in COVID-19. The repertoire was sequenced with immunoSEQ multiplex PCR; TCRdb's copy has only in-frame clones and lacks some. The table has more than 80,000 clones, approximately 80% seen once. The sample was peripheral blood. The receptors stem from a woman in her sixties or seventies with acute or convalescent COVID-19. CDR3s include the opening cysteine and the closing phenylalanine or tryptophan. The size entry is marked missing in some rows and otherwise reads once, few, many or a size class.

V gene: TRBV4-1; clone size: few; J gene: TRBJ1-2; CDR3 protein: CASSQDGGGDGYGYTF
V gene: TRBV10-3; clone size: NA; J gene: TRBJ1-1; CDR3 protein: CAISVGQGWNTEAFF
V gene: TRBV28; clone size: NA; J gene: TRBJ1-4; CDR3 protein: CASSSSGTQDEKLFF
V gene: TRBV27; clone size: NA; J gene: TRBJ2-7; CDR3 protein: CASSPLGGGYEQYF
V gene: TRBV6-2/TRBV6-3; clone size: NA; J gene: TRBJ1-1; CDR3 protein: CASSWTAVNTEAFF
V gene: TRBV19; clone size: NA; J gene: TRBJ1-1; CDR3 protein: CASSHRAGGRGMTEAFF
V gene: TRBV24-1; clone size: NA; J gene: TRBJ1-5; CDR3 protein: CATSGISSGQPQHF
V gene: TRBV27; clone size: NA; J gene: TRBJ1-5; CDR3 protein: CASSTTPRQGLNQPQHF
V gene: TRBV19; clone size: NA; J gene: TRBJ1-1; CDR3 protein: CASSRGQGRTEAFF
V gene: TRBV19; clone size: NA; J gene: TRBJ2-1; CDR3 protein: CASSSPRGGGPPYNEQFF
V gene: TRBV5-1; clone size: NA; J gene: TRBJ1-5; CDR3 protein: CASSLMSGETQPQHF
V gene: TRBV2; clone size: NA; J gene: TRBJ1-2; CDR3 protein: CASSGPGEPGYTF
V gene: TRBV5-1; clone size: NA; J gene: TRBJ2-1; CDR3 protein: CASRQDGYNEQFF
V gene: TRBV19; clone size: NA; J gene: TRBJ2-7; CDR3 protein: CASSKSRASSYEQYF
V gene: TRBV27; clone size: once; J gene: TRBJ1-1; CDR3 protein: CASRPGQASTEAFF
V gene: TRBV5-1; clone size: NA; J gene: TRBJ1-1; CDR3 protein: CASSLAGGADTEAFF
V gene: TRBV29-1; clone size: NA; J gene: TRBJ1-1; CDR3 protein: CSVGRGDTEAFF
V gene: TRBV19; clone size: NA; J gene: TRBJ1-1; CDR3 protein: CASSIQGNVEAFF
V gene: TRBV5-1; clone size: few; J gene: TRBJ2-3; CDR3 protein: CASSLLGLAGFGDTQYF
V gene: TRBV5-5; clone size: NA; J gene: TRBJ1-1; CDR3 protein: CASSLEILSRRAFF
V gene: TRBV6-5; clone size: NA; J gene: TRBJ2-1; CDR3 protein: CASSYRGLSYNEQFF
V gene: TRBV9; clone size: NA; J gene: TRBJ2-3; CDR3 protein: CASSAPSGGYTDTQYF